The clone carrying this T cell receptor beta chain was recorded at least ten times. What it recognizes is unknown. About 10 ml of fresh peripheral blood supplied the PBMCs. This sample is part of a study of T cells in Graves' hyperthyroidism and ophthalmopathy. Study-level information: Sampling of peripheral blood happened at initial diagnosis, prior to any treatment. Study-wide results and caveats: The majority of expanded thyroid clonotypes above 0.001 also appeared in blood.

Trimming at V came to 5 bases and at J to 7 bases, leaving 5 bases not matched to a gene. In germline, CDR1 is SGHTA, CDR2 FQGNSA. The CDR3 has 14 residues. TCR beta CDR3 regions were amplified from RNA transcripts. Using the HTBI primer set, a first-round RT-PCR was run on the TCR CDR3. TCRdb re-called the multiplex PCR reads with MiXCR, one entry per CDR3 protein. This table has hundreds of thousands of distinct CDR3 sequences, around 13% appearing once. This TCR derives from a woman between 35 and 50 years old with Graves' ophthalmopathy. Material: blood. The gene calls are TRBV7-2 and TRBJ1-6, with 7 bases aligning to TRBD1. CDR3 sequence: CTSSAGQTNSPLHF. DNA for the CDR3: TGTACCAGCAGCGCGGGACAGACGAATTCACCCCTCCACTTT.